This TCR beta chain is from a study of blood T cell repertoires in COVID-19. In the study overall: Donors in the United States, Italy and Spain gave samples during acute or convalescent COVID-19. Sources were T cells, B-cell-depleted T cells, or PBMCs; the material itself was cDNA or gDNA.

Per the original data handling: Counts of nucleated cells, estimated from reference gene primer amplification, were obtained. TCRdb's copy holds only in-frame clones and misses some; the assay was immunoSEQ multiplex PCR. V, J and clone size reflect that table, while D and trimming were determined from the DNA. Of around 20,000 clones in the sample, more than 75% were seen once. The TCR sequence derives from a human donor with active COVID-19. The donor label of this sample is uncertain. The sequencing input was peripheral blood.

The CDR3 sequence: CASSQDLPRGEATNEKLFF. The DNA of the CDR3 is TGCGCCAGCAGCCAAGATCTTCCCAGGGGCGAAGCAACTAATGAAAAACTGTTTTTT. The chain combines TRBV4-3 with TRBJ1-4; a possible D gene is TRBD1 (6 bases). The CDR3 extends over 19 amino acids. Trimming removed 0 bases from V and 0 bases from J, with 17 bases in between. The germline V gene has CDR1 LGHNA and CDR2 YSLEER.